The table lists the clone carrying this TCR beta chain with a few counts. At one of its ends the junction is not consistent with the germline gene, which may arise from a read error. This CDR3 is 14 amino acids long. Germline V gives CDR1 SGHRS, CDR2 YFSETQ. The sample is drawn from a study of T-cell memory formation after mild COVID-19. MiXCR, applied by TCRdb to the 5' RACE reads, yields one record per CDR3 protein. The table shows about half a million distinct CDR3 sequences, with roughly 18% occurring only once. The sequenced material came from PBMCs or a T cell subset sorted from them (not recorded which). The sequence came from an adult woman who had mild COVID-19 (a few samples of this study predate the infection). Cell type and time point are not known. The rearrangement links TRBV5-1 to TRBJ1-6; D is ambiguous. The CDR3 protein is CASRENSYNSPLRF. The CDR3 bases are TGCGCCAGCCGAGAGAACTCCTATAATTCACCCCTCCGCTTT.